This T cell receptor (beta chain) derives from a study of long-term antiretroviral therapy in people with HIV. Study-level findings and limits: Subsequent to ART, diversity was augmented yet persisted below that of transplant donor controls. Relative to control repertoires, HIV repertoires exhibited narrower CDR3 length ranges.

As for this clone: Its antigen is not known.

The V gene's germline CDR1 is MNHEY and CDR2 SMNVEV (reference sequence). The CDR3 has 16 residues. J gave up 0 bases and V 5 bases, and 8 bases lay outside the gene matches. Version v3.0 of the immunoSEQ assay ran at survey level. Generated by immunoSEQ multiplex PCR, the TCRdb table keeps only in-frame clones and is missing some. The sample holds 35,000 or so clones, 80% to 90% seen once. The sample consisted of unsorted PBMCs, taken 0.4 years before starting antiretroviral therapy. This chain links TRBV27 with TRBJ2-3, with 7 bases fitting TRBD1. The receptor comes from a man younger than 30 with HIV. This CDR3 is CASSPRTGSSTDTQYF. In DNA form, the CDR3 reads TGTGCCAGCAGTCCCCGGACAGGTTCTAGCACAGATACGCAGTATTTT.